The text below deals with one T cell receptor beta chain. This record belongs to a study of shared clonotypes between healthy human individuals. Sequenced by immunoSEQ multiplex PCR; TCRdb stores in-frame clones only, minus some. The sample holds roughly 1.5 million clones, around 98% seen once. The receptor was isolated from a man aged 25-45 years in good health. The specimen sequenced was naive CD4+ T cells sorted from blood. Noted subset: CD45RA+ positively selected.

CDR3: CASRPRDRPSRGYGYTF. Written as DNA, the CDR3 is TGTGCCAGCAGGCCCCGGGACAGACCATCGAGGGGCTATGGCTACACCTTC. The gene calls are TRBV5-4 and TRBJ1-2; 7 bases are shared with TRBD1. The CDR3 is made up of 17 amino acids. Germline V CDR1 and CDR2: SGHNT, YYREEE (reference sequence). Trimming at V came to 5 bases and at J to 4 bases, leaving 17 bases not matched to a gene.